What follows are 9 T cell receptor beta chains derived from one specimen sequenced in a study of breast tumors, draining lymph nodes, adjacent tissues. Samples came from axillary lymph nodes draining the breast cancer. MiXCR was run by TCRdb on the multiplex PCR reads, yielding one entry per CDR3 protein. The sample includes 130,000 or so distinct CDR3 sequences, around 24% of them seen just once. The sample consisted of axillary lymph node tissue. The receptors derive from a female donor with breast cancer. Some clones in this sample may be carry-over from other donors' samples.

The sample holds many counts of this clonotype. The chain uses TRBV6-5 and TRBJ2-7; TRBD2 matches 8 bases. This CDR3 is built from 13 residues. Per germline, CDR1 MNHEY and CDR2 SVGAGI. The V gene end was trimmed by 5 bases and the J gene end by 6 bases; junction bases not matched to a gene: 6. DNA of the CDR3: TGTGCCAGCAGTCCCGGGGGGGAGGGCGAGCAGTACTTC. Its translation is CASSPGGEGEQYF.

Many counts were recorded for this clonotype. This sequence joins TRBV5-1 and TRBJ1-3, with a tentative D call TRBD1 (5 bases). Germline lookup yields CDR1 SGHRS and CDR2 YFSETQ. V was pared by 0 bases and J by 2 bases, with 9 bases between. This CDR3 region has 15 residues. The CDR3 nucleotides read TGCGCCAGCAGCTTGGCCACAGGCCCTGGAAACACCATATATTTT. Protein product: CASSLATGPGNTIYF. The whole variable domain, filled in from reference TRBV5-1 and TRBJ1-3, reads KAGVTQTPRYLIKTRGQQVTLSCSPISGHRSVSWYQQTPGQGLQFLFEYFSETQRNKGNFPGRFSGRQFSNSRSEMNVSTLELGDSALYLCASSLATGPGNTIYFGEGSWLTVV.

This clonotype was seen ten or more times. The chain has TRBV30 and TRBJ2-7, with D perhaps TRBD1 (5 bases). V was cut by 2 bases and J by 6 bases, with 14 bases left in between. The CDR3 totals 13 residues. Germline V gene lookup returns CDR1 GTSNPN and CDR2 SVGIG (reference sequence). CDR3 coding DNA: TGTGCCTGGAGTAATCACCAGGGTTTCGAGCAGTACTTC. This codes for CAWSNHQGFEQYF.

This clonotype was counted at least ten times. The V gene is TRBV27, the J gene TRBJ2-1; TRBD2 is a possible D gene (6 bases). CDR3 length: 13 amino acids. From germline, CDR1 is MNHEY and CDR2 SMNVEV (reference sequence). V was trimmed by 4 bases and J by 7 bases, leaving 11 bases between them. CDR3 sequence (DNA): TGTGCCAGCAGTTGGGGGGACGGGAATGAGCAGTTCTTC. This gives the protein CASSWGDGNEQFF.

Comment on this clonotype: A much more abundant neighbour one base away suggests this may be a read error. The V call is TRBV4-1, the J call TRBJ2-6; D gene ambiguous. The CDR3 contains 18 residues. Between the trimmed V and J ends, which lost 0 bases and 3 bases, there was a span of 15 bases. CDR1 and CDR2 from the germline V gene are MGHRA and YSYEKL. CDR3 nucleotides: TGCGCCAGCAGCCAAGATAATTCGCGACGCAGTGGGGCCAACGTCCTGACTTTC. This sequence encodes CASSQDNSRRSGANVLTF.

This clonotype was seen repeatedly, ten times or more. This chain links TRBV13 with TRBJ2-1, with 9 bases identical to TRBD2. V lost 2 bases and J lost 5; bases outside the gene matches: 1. CDR3 length: 14 amino acids. Germline V gene lookup returns CDR1 PRHDT and CDR2 FYEKMQ (reference sequence). The CDR3, as DNA: TGTGCCAGCAGCTTAAGCGGGAGGAACAATGAGCAGTTCTTC. This gives the protein CASSLSGRNNEQFF.

This clonotype was counted many times. This chain uses TRBV7-8 with TRBJ2-5; D perhaps matches TRBD1 (7 bases). Germline lookup yields CDR1 SGHVS and CDR2 FQNEAQ. Trimming took off 1 base at V and 1 base at J, with 13 bases between the two ends. This CDR3 has 16 amino acids. CDR3 loop: CASSLVAGQPQETQYF. In DNA form, the CDR3 reads TGTGCCAGCAGCTTAGTTGCGGGACAGCCCCAAGAGACCCAGTACTTC.

This clonotype was detected many times. The J gene is TRBJ1-2, the V gene TRBV19; tentatively, D is TRBD1 (6 bases). The ends were cut back, 2 bases at V and 7 bases at J, with 14 bases in the middle. CDR1 LNHDA and CDR2 SQIVND come from the germline V gene (reference sequence). This CDR3 spans 14 amino acids. CDR3 residues: CASSILDRRGGYTF. CDR3 bases: TGTGCCAGTAGTATACTAGACAGGAGGGGTGGCTACACCTTC.

This clonotype has more than one count but fewer than ten. The chain combines TRBV28 with TRBJ2-7, with TRBD2 identical over 7 bases. The V gene's germline CDR1 is MDHEN and CDR2 SYDVKM. Trimming removed 8 bases from V and 3 bases from J; junction bases left unmatched: 4. The length of the CDR3 is 12 residues. The CDR3 DNA follows: TGTGCCAGCGGCGGGACTAACTACGAGCAGTACTTC. This encodes CASGGTNYEQYF.